The T cell receptor (beta chain) described here comes from a study of blood T cell repertoires in COVID-19. Looking at the study overall: Researchers got acute and convalescent COVID-19 samples from the United States, Italy and Spain.

Assay used: immunoSEQ multiplex PCR; TCRdb lists only in-frame clones, some missing. Found here are some 97,000 clones, about 91% of them singletons; the top ten hold roughly 4.6%. The V gene lost 5 bases and the J gene lost 6 bases, with 17 bases spanning the gap. This CDR3 has 15 residues. Germline CDR1 reads SEHNR; CDR2 reads FQNEAQ (reference sequence). The chain links TRBV7-9 to TRBJ2-1; D is unresolved. What was sequenced was peripheral blood. The source of this sequence is a human donor in a cohort sampled during active COVID-19. The CDR3 DNA reads TGTGCCAGCAGCCCGCCACCTAGGCTCGGCAATGAGCAGTTCTTC. This codes for CASSPPPRLGNEQFF.